The sequence of this T cell receptor (beta chain) was determined in a study of T cells in localized non-small cell lung cancer (dated by TCRdb to the early 2020s). With regard to the full study: The study analyzed T cell repertoires of roughly 220 early-stage NSCLC patients, comparing tumors and uninvolved tumor-adjacent lungs. Of the NSCLC patients, over 120 were male and about 97 were female, and the mean age was around 66 years. All 240 or so NSCLC patients in the cohort were treatment-naive and had localized lung tumors that were resected. Beyond this particular receptor, the publication reports: Because multi-region sequencing of the tumors was not done, intratumor heterogeneity could not be ruled out. Uninvolved tumor-adjacent lung showed the highest T cell clonality, higher than tumor, which suggests more focused antigenic responses in the uninvolved tumor-adjacent lung. Higher T cell density in blood was associated with longer overall survival, whereas higher clonality in adjacent lung was associated with shorter survival. Because of the exploratory design, TCR variables were selected using unadjusted p-values without false-discovery rate correction. A median of approximately 50 of the top 100 tumor clones turned up in the paired uninvolved adjacent lung, and roughly 30 of those clones also ranked among the top 100 of that same adjacent lung.

On this clone: Its antigen is currently not known. Qualities for individual bases were not recorded, and no much larger clone is one base off.

The immunoSEQ Assay was used to sequence TCR beta CDR3 regions from DNA. Processing in the source paper ran as follows. To compute T cell density, TCR beta template counts were normalized to usable DNA, which was estimated by amplifying housekeeping genes. The preseqR package was used to estimate richness by extrapolating to 400,000 templates for PBMC samples and to 120,000 templates for tissue samples. Clonality was defined as one minus Pielou's evenness. Tissue-enriched TCRs were identified through differential abundance testing performed on productive amino-acid clonotypes, with a minimum total count of 5 and an alpha of 0.1. Repertoire overlap between compartments was quantified with the Jaccard Index and Morisita Overlap Index. GLIPH grouped TCR beta CDR3s together with public tetramer-defined viral CDR3s, and a viral motif had to include at least three viral sequences and also show V-gene enrichment. The clones in this table, taken by TCRdb from immuneACCESS, are in-frame only. Not every clone is retained; where verified, under half of the shortfall comes from an unresolved V gene, and the cause of the rest is unknown. V, J and clone size are those of that table, while D and trimming were read from the DNA. The sample table lists some 2,900 clones, roughly 27% of them with a count of one. The ten largest clones add up to about a fifth of the sample.

At diagnosis, tumor, uninvolved tumor-adjacent lung and peripheral blood were collected and then preserved as a mix of FFPE and fresh-frozen material. The receptor's source is a male donor older than 55 with stage II squamous cell lung carcinoma. The sample in question was lung tumor tissue, obtained before any cancer treatment.

Here is the DNA: TGTGCCAGCAGCCAAGGGGTCTATGGCTACACCTTC. Its translation reads: CASSQGVYGYTF. This receptor chain uses TRBV16 and TRBJ1-2; the D gene is unclear. The CDR3 runs 12 residues from the cysteine to the phenylalanine. Solely the CDR3 DNA is kept, with 36 bases framed from the first base. A distance of 5 bases separates the germline ends of V and J, which lose 2 bases and 4 bases respectively. CDR1 and CDR2 are read off the germline V gene as KGHSY and FQNENV.